This TCR beta chain came from a study of cytomegalovirus exposure and HLA in healthy donors. Notes on the study in general: An ancestry cluster, one associated with Asian ancestry, reportedly showed fewer N-insertions than the 666-donor mean in a later analysis. A few V segments could not be told apart, such as TRBV6-2 and TRBV6-3, and were left out. In a later analysis, a missense DCLRE1C variant was linked to TCR beta V- and J-gene trimming. A few chains tied to CMV proved CMV antigen-specific in vitro.

With regard to this clone: Its matching antigen is unknown.

This CDR3 is 15 amino acids long. V gave up 4 bases and J gave up 0 bases; unmatched junction bases: 5. Germline V gene data show CDR1 as LGHNA and CDR2 as YNFKEQ. The PCR had 60 Vbeta and 13 Jbeta primers. Here immunoSEQ multiplex PCR was the method, and the copy in TCRdb shows in-frame clones only, minus some. The sample's table shows some 200,000 clones. J is TRBJ1-1 and V is TRBV4-2; the match to TRBD1 covers 7 bases. Specimen: PBMCs. The clonotype comes from a man younger than 40 in good health and CMV-seronegative. The CDR3 region is CASSPTGTVNTEAFF. The CDR3 DNA reads TGTGCCAGCAGCCCAACCGGGACAGTGAACACTGAAGCTTTCTTT.